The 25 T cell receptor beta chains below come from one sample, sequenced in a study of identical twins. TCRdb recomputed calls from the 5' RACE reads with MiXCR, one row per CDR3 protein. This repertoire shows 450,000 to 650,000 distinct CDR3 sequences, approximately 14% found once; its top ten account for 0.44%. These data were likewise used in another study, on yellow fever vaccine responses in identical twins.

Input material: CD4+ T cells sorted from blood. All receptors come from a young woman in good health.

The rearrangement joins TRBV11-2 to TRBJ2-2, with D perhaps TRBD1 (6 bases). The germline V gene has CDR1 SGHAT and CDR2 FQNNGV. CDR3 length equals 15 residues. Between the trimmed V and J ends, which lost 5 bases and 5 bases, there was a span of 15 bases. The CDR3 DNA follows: TGTGCCAGCAGCCCTCGTACAGGGTTTACCGGGGAGCTGTTTTTT. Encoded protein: CASSPRTGFTGELFF.

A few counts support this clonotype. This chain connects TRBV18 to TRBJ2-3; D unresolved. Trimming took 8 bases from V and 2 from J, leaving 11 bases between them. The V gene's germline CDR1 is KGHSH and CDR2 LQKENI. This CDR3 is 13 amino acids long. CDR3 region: CASHPDPTDTQYF. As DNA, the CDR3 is TGTGCCAGCCACCCCGACCCCACAGATACGCAGTATTTT.

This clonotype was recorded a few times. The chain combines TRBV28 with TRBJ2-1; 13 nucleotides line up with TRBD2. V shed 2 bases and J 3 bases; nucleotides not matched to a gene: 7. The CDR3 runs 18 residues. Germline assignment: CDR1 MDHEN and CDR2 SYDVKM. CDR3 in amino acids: CASSLGGLAGDIYNEQFF. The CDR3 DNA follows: TGTGCCAGCAGTTTAGGAGGACTAGCGGGGGACATCTACAATGAGCAGTTCTTC.

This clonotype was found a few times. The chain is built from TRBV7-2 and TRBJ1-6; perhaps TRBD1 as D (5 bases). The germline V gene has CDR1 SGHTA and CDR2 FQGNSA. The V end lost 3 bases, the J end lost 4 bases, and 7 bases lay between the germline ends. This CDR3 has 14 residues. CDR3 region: CASSFDSYNSPLHF. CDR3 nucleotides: TGTGCCAGCAGCTTTGACAGTTATAATTCACCCCTCCACTTT.

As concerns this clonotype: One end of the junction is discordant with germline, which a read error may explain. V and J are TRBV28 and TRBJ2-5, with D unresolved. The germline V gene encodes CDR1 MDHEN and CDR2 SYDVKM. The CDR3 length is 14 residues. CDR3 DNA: TGTGCTAGCAGTTTAAAGCAAGTAAAAGAGACCCAGTACTTC. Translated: CASSLKQVKETQYF.

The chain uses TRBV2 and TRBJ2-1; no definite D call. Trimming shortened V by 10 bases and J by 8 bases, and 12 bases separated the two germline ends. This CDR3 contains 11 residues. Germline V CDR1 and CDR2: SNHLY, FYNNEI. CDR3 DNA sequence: TGTGCCACCCTAGATACGGATGAGCAGTTCTTC. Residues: CATLDTDEQFF. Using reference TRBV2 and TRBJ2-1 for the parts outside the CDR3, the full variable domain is EPEVTQTPSHQVTQMGQEVILRCVPISNHLYFYWYRQILGQKVEFLVSFYNNEISEKSEIFDDQFSVERPDGSNFTLKIRSTKLEDSAMYFCATLDTDEQFFGPGTRLTVL.

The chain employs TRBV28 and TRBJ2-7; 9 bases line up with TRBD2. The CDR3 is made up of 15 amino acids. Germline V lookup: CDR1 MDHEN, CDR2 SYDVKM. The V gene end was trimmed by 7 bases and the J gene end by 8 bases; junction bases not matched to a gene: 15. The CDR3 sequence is CASNQMTSGSPKQYF. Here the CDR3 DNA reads TGTGCCAGCAACCAAATGACTAGCGGCTCCCCCAAGCAGTACTTC.

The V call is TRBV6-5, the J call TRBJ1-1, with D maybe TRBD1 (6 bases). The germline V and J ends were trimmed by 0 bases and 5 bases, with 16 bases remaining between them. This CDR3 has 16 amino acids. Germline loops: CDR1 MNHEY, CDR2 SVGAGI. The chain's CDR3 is CASSYSNPQGMTEAFF. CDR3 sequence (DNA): TGTGCCAGCAGTTACTCGAACCCCCAGGGGATGACTGAAGCTTTCTTT.

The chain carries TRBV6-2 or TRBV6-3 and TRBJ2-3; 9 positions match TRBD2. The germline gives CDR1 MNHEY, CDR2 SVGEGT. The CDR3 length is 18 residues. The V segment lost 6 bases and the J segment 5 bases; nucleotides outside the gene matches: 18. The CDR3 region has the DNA TGTGCCAGCAGAAATAAGCGGTCGATAGCGGGAGTTAGAGATACGCAGTATTTT. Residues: CASRNKRSIAGVRDTQYF.

CDR3 loop: CASTQEGTQYF. The CDR3 region has the DNA TGTGCCAGCACCCAGGAAGGGACCCAGTACTTC. This sequence joins TRBV3-1 and TRBJ2-5, with D unresolved. The germline V gene encodes CDR1 LGHDT and CDR2 YNNKEL (reference sequence). The V end was cut by 7 bases, the J end by 7 bases, with 10 bases between. The CDR3 totals 11 residues.

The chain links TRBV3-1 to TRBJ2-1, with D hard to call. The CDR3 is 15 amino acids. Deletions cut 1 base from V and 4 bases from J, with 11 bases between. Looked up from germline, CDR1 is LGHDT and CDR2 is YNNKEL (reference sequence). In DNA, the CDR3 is TGTGCCAGCAGCCAAGGGCCACTTCCATACAATGAGCAGTTCTTC. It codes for CASSQGPLPYNEQFF.

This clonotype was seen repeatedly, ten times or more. CDR3 protein: CASSLGSGQGDQPQHF. The CDR3 DNA reads TGTGCCAGCAGCTTAGGCTCGGGACAGGGCGATCAGCCCCAGCATTTT. V gene TRBV7-6 combines with J gene TRBJ1-5; 9 bases align to TRBD1. The CDR3 consists of 16 residues. The J segment lost 5 bases and the V segment lost 1 base, leaving 6 bases of the junction unmatched. Germline V gene sequence: CDR1 SGHVS, CDR2 FNYEAQ.

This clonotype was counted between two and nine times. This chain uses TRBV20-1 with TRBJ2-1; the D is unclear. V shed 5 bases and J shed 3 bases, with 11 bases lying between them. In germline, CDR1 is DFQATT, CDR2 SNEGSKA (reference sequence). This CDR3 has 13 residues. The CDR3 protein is CSAFSSRYNEQFF. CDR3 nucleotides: TGCAGTGCTTTCAGCTCCCGCTACAATGAGCAGTTCTTC.

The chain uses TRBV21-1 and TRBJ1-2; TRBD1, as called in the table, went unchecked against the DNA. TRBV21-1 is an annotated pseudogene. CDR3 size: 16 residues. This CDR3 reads CASSKVSGQGPYGYTF. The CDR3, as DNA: TGTGCCAGCAGCAAAGTTTCCGGACAGGGTCCCTATGGCTACACCTTC.

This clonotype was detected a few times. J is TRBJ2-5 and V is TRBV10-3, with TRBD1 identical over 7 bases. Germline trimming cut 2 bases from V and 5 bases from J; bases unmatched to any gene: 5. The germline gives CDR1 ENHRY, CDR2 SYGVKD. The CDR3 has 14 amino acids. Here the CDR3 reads CAISEKGQLETQYF. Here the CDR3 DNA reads TGTGCCATCAGTGAGAAGGGACAGCTGGAGACCCAGTACTTC.

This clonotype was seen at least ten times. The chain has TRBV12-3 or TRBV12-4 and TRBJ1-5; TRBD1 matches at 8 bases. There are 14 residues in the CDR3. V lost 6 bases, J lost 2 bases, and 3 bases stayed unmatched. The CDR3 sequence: CASSSGQGNQPQHF. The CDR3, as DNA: TGTGCCAGCAGCTCGGGACAGGGCAATCAGCCCCAGCATTTT.

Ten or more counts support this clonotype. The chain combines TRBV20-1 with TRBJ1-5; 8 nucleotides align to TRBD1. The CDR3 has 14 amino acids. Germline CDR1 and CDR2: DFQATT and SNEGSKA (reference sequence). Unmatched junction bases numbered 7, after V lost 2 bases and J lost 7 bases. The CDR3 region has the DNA TGCAGTGCTAGATATACAGGGGGTGGGCAGCCCCAGCATTTT. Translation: CSARYTGGGQPQHF.

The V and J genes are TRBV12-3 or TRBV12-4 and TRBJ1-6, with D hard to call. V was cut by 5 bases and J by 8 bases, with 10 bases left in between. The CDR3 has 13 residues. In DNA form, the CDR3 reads TGTGCCAGCAGTCGCAAGCAGGATTCACCCCTCCACTTT. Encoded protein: CASSRKQDSPLHF.

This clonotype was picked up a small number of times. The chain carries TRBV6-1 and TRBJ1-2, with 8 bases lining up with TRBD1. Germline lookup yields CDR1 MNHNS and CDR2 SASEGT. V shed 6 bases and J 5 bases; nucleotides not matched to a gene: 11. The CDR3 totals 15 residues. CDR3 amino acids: CASRKPGQADYGYTF. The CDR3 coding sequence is TGTGCCAGCAGGAAACCGGGACAGGCGGATTATGGCTACACCTTC.

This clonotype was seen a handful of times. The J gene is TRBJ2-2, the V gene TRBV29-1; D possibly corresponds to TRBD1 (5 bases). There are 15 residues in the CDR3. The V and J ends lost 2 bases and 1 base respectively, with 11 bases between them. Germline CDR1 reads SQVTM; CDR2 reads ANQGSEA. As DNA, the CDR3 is TGCAGCGTTGAACTCTCCCAGGGGAACACCGGGGAGCTGTTTTTT. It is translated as CSVELSQGNTGELFF.

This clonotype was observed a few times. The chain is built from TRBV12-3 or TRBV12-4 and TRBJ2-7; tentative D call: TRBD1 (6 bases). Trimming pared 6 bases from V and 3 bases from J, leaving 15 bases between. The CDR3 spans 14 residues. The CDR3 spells CASRATGLSYEQYF. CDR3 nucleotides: TGTGCCAGCAGGGCAACAGGGTTAAGCTACGAGCAGTACTTC.

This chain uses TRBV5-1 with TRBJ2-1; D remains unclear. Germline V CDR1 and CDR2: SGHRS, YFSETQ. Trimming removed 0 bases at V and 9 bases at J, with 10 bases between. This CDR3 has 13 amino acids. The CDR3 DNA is TGCGCCAGCAGCTTGGATAGTTTAGGTGAGCAGTTCTTC. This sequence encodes CASSLDSLGEQFF.

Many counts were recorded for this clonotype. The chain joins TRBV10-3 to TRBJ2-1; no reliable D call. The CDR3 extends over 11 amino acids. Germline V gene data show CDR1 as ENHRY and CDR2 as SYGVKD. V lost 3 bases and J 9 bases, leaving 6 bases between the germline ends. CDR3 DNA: TGTGCCATCAGTGACATAAGTGAGCAGTTCTTC. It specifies CAISDISEQFF.

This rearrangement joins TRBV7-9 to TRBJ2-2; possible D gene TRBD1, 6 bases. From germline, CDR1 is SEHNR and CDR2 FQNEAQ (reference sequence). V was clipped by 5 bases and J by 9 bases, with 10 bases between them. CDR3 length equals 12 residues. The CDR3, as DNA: TGTGCCAGCAGCGGACAGTCCTGGGAGCTGTTTTTT. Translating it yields CASSGQSWELFF.

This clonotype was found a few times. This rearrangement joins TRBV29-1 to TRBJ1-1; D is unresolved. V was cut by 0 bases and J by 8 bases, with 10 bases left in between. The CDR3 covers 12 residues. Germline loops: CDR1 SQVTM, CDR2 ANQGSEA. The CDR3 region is CSVEDRKVEAFF. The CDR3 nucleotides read TGCAGCGTTGAAGATCGGAAGGTAGAAGCTTTCTTT.